Presented here are 15 T cell receptor beta chains from one specimen sequenced in a study of Graves' ophthalmopathy and Graves' hyperthyroidism. Amplification targeted the TCR beta CDR3 regions, with RNA transcripts as the source material. Scientists carried out first-round RT-PCR using HTBI primers and then a second-round multiplex PCR. TCRdb reprocessed the multiplex PCR reads via MiXCR and lists one record per CDR3 protein. The sample carries fewer than 350,000 distinct CDR3 sequences, roughly a sixth recorded once. The sequenced material came from peripheral blood. The receptors were gathered from an adult man with Graves' ophthalmopathy.

This clonotype came up many times. The J gene is TRBJ2-2, the V gene TRBV9; 7 bases are a match to TRBD2. J gave up 4 bases and V 1 base, and 7 bases lay outside the gene matches. There are 16 residues in the CDR3. CDR1 is SGDLS and CDR2 is YYNGEE in the germline V gene. CDR3 sequence: CASSVWGGRGTGELFF. The CDR3 region has the DNA TGTGCCAGCAGCGTATGGGGAGGGCGGGGCACCGGGGAGCTGTTTTTT. The full variable domain, with the rest looked up from reference TRBV9 and TRBJ2-2, is DSGVTQTPKHLITATGQRVTLRCSPRSGDLSVYWYQQSLDQGLQFLIQYYNGEERAKGNILERFSAQQFPDLHSELNLSSLELGDSALYFCASSVWGGRGTGELFFGEGSRLTVL.

This clonotype was observed many times. The V gene is TRBV12-3 or TRBV12-4, the J gene TRBJ1-1; 7 bases line up with TRBD1. V shed 7 bases and J 11 bases; nucleotides not matched to a gene: 16. This CDR3 has 14 amino acids. CDR3 DNA sequence: TGTGCCAGCATCCCGGGACAGAGAAACGGTGGGGCTTTCTTT. This translates into CASIPGQRNGGAFF.

This clonotype was recorded at least ten times. The genes are TRBV4-1 and TRBJ2-5; possible D gene TRBD2, 5 bases. The CDR3 extends over 14 amino acids. The V gene's germline CDR1 is MGHRA and CDR2 YSYEKL. The V gene lost 0 bases and the J gene lost 5 bases, with 10 bases spanning the gap. The CDR3 DNA is TGCGCCAGCAGCCAAGACCCGGGGTCCGAGACCCAGTACTTC. Translating it yields CASSQDPGSETQYF.

The chain carries TRBV6-1 and TRBJ2-7; 7 positions agree with TRBD2. J gave up 7 bases and V 1 base, and 4 bases lay outside the gene matches. Germline loops: CDR1 MNHNS, CDR2 SASEGT. This CDR3 has 13 amino acids. The CDR3 reads CASSEVRSGEQYF. DNA for the CDR3: TGTGCCAGCAGTGAAGTGCGTAGCGGGGAGCAGTACTTC.

The V and J genes are TRBV5-1 and TRBJ2-7; TRBD1 matches 9 bases. The J segment lost 3 bases and the V segment lost 3 bases, leaving 10 bases of the junction unmatched. Germline V gene lookup returns CDR1 SGHRS and CDR2 YFSETQ. CDR3 size: 16 residues. This CDR3 is CASSSPGQGRVYEQYF. DNA of the CDR3: TGCGCCAGCAGCTCTCCGGGACAGGGACGGGTCTACGAGCAGTACTTC.

In this sample, this clonotype turned up a few times. In nucleotides, the CDR3 is TGTGCCAGCAGTTTATTAGCGGGAAGAACCTACGAGCAGTACTTC. Translation gives CASSLLAGRTYEQYF. V gene TRBV7-2 combines with J gene TRBJ2-7; 8 bases align to TRBD2. Germline CDR1 is SGHTA and CDR2 is FQGNSA. The trim removed 6 bases at V and 2 bases at J, leaving 9 bases unmatched. CDR3 length: 15 residues.

This chain links TRBV28 with TRBJ2-5, with D uncertain. V was clipped by 7 bases and J by 3 bases, with 15 bases between them. CDR3 size: 14 residues. Germline lookup yields CDR1 MDHEN and CDR2 SYDVKM. The CDR3 spells CASNAPKWEETQYF. As DNA, the CDR3 is TGTGCCAGCAATGCCCCCAAGTGGGAAGAGACCCAGTACTTC.

This clonotype was observed at least ten times. This chain joins TRBV4-1 and TRBJ2-7, with D perhaps being TRBD1 or TRBD2 (6 bases each). The CDR3 totals 16 residues. V was clipped by 6 bases and J by 0 bases, with 18 bases between them. Germline V CDR1 and CDR2: MGHRA, YSYEKL. CDR3 sequence: CASRQQTGGYSYEQYF. The CDR3 DNA follows: TGCGCCAGCAGACAGCAGACAGGAGGGTACTCCTACGAGCAGTACTTC.

The chain combines TRBV6-2 or TRBV6-3 with TRBJ1-5; TRBD1 aligns across 11 bases. Per the germline V gene, CDR1 is MNHEY and CDR2 is SVGEGT. The CDR3 runs to 16 residues. Trimming at V came to 4 bases and at J to 6 bases, leaving 8 bases not matched to a gene. The CDR3 DNA reads TGTGCCAGCAGTTTAGGGACCGGGACAGGGGGTCAGCCCCAGCATTTT. Its protein is CASSLGTGTGGQPQHF.

This clonotype appeared many times. This chain joins TRBV12-3 or TRBV12-4 and TRBJ1-5; D ambiguous. V was trimmed by 6 bases and J by 11 bases, leaving 14 bases between them. This CDR3 is 12 amino acids long. The CDR3 here is CASRGSGRTQHF. The CDR3 coding sequence is TGTGCCAGCAGGGGGTCGGGCAGGACCCAGCATTTT.

This clonotype occurred many times. This CDR3 reads CSARDIDRGAYQETQYF. The CDR3 region has the DNA TGCAGTGCTAGAGATATCGACAGGGGGGCGTACCAAGAGACCCAGTACTTC. The chain recombines TRBV20-1 with TRBJ2-5; TRBD1 agrees at 9 bases. This CDR3 comprises 17 residues. Trimming took 0 bases from V and 0 from J; bases not matched to a gene: 8. Per germline, CDR1 DFQATT and CDR2 SNEGSKA (reference sequence).

This clonotype was seen at least ten times. The chain combines TRBV28 with TRBJ2-5; 12 bases agree with TRBD1. Trimming removed 3 bases from V and 2 bases from J; junction bases left unmatched: 7. Germline V gives CDR1 MDHEN, CDR2 SYDVKM. This CDR3 contains 17 residues. The CDR3 DNA follows: TGTGCCAGCAGTTTCCCGGGACAGGGGGCGAAACAAGAGACCCAGTACTTC. This encodes CASSFPGQGAKQETQYF.

The chain is built from TRBV28 and TRBJ2-7, with D possibly TRBD2 on 6 matching bases. Germline CDR1 and CDR2: MDHEN and SYDVKM. V lost 4 bases, J lost 7 bases, and 17 bases lay in between. CDR3 length: 14 amino acids. CDR3 protein: CASSSPREPREQYF. DNA of the CDR3: TGTGCCAGCAGTTCCCCCCGGGAGCCGAGAGAGCAGTACTTC. Full variable domain (rest looked up from reference TRBV28 and TRBJ2-7): DVKVTQSSRYLVKRTGEKVFLECVQDMDHENMFWYRQDPGLGLRLIYFSYDVKMKEKGDIPEGYSVSREKKERFSLILESASTNQTSMYLCASSSPREPREQYFGPGTRLTVT.

This clonotype was observed at least ten times. The chain couples TRBV6-2 or TRBV6-3 to TRBJ1-1; perhaps TRBD1 as D (5 bases). The CDR3 length is 15 residues. V lost 11 bases and J lost 0, with 19 bases in between. From germline, CDR1 is MNHEY and CDR2 SVGEGT. This CDR3 is CAARDSTFMNTEAFF. The CDR3 DNA sequence: TGTGCCGCCCGAGACAGTACTTTTATGAACACTGAAGCTTTCTTT.

In this sample, this clonotype turned up many times. The chain recombines TRBV6-2 or TRBV6-3 with TRBJ2-2; 11 positions match TRBD1. CDR3 length equals 18 residues. The V gene end was trimmed by 0 bases and the J gene end by 4 bases; junction bases not matched to a gene: 7. Germline V gene data show CDR1 as MNHEY and CDR2 as SVGEGT. The CDR3 DNA reads as TGTGCCAGCAGTTACTCGACGGGGACAGGGGGTTCCACCGGGGAGCTGTTTTTT. Translating it yields CASSYSTGTGGSTGELFF.